This T cell receptor (beta chain) was obtained from a study of radiotherapy plus CTLA-4 blockade in lung cancer. Across the whole study: Patients showed objective responses in roughly 19% of cases and disease control in 31%.

Broader study findings: Interferon-beta, together with early blood T cell clone dynamics, reportedly best predicted response. Radiotherapy was combined with ipilimumab, and tumor-derived TCR clones then expanded in blood.

For this clone: As yet, its antigen is unknown.

Ipilimumab CTLA-4 blockade and focal radiation were given to patients with chemo-refractory metastatic non-small-cell lung cancer. Measured with immunoSEQ multiplex PCR; TCRdb has only the in-frame clones, and not every one. The table lists more than 75,000 clones, 65% to 80% of them singletons. This clonotype was sampled from a human donor with non-small cell lung cancer who had a partial response to radiotherapy plus ipilimumab. Some clones in this sample may be carry-over from other donors' samples. Sequencing used peripheral blood, obtained from a patient treated with radiotherapy plus ipilimumab.

CDR3 protein: CAWSAPARQTDTQYF. The CDR3 region has the DNA TGTGCCTGGAGTGCTCCCGCCCGACAGACAGATACGCAGTATTTT. The chain employs TRBV30 and TRBJ2-3, with D tentatively TRBD1 (5 bases). Germline V gene sequence: CDR1 GTSNPN, CDR2 SVGIG (reference sequence). The CDR3 sequence is 15 residues long. With 1 base removed from V and 3 bases from J, the gap between germline ends came to 14 bases.